The sequence of this TCR beta chain was determined in a study of CD8+CD57+ T cells in acquired aplastic anemia. Overall study: Across the sorted CD4+ and CD8+ cells, DNA amounts averaged around 3.2 ug. As sequenced from healthy donors, CD4+ cells averaged about 9.8 million reads.

CDR3 length: 14 residues. Germline values: CDR1 SGHTA, CDR2 FQGNSA. The V and J ends lost 5 bases and 4 bases, in that order; junction bases with no gene match: 4. This clonotype was picked up one time. Template material for TCR beta VDJ and CDR3 profiling consisted of genomic DNA. TCRdb used MiXCR to reprocess the reads, holding one entry per CDR3 protein. The sample lists hundreds of thousands of distinct CDR3 sequences, 65% to 80% seen once, with approximately 3.9% in the top ten. The origin of this receptor is a human donor in good health, serving as a control. The chain has TRBV7-2 and TRBJ2-7; TRBD2 aligns across 11 bases. Sample: sorted CD4+, CD8+, or CD8+CD57+ T cells (not recorded which) from PBMCs. CDR3 sequence (DNA): TGTGCCAGCAGCATAGGACTAGCGGGTTACGAGCAGTACTTC. Translated, it gives CASSIGLAGYEQYF. Supplemented by reference TRBV7-2 and TRBJ2-7, the full variable domain reads GAGVSQSPSNKVTEKGKDVELRCDPISGHTALYWYRQSLGQGLEFLIYFQGNSAPDKSGLPSDRFSAERTGGSVSTLTIQRTQQEDSAVYLCASSIGLAGYEQYFGPGTRLTVT.